The 2 T cell receptor beta chains presented below share a single source sample, sequenced in a study of blood T cell repertoires in COVID-19. The repertoire was sequenced with immunoSEQ multiplex PCR; TCRdb's copy has only in-frame clones and lacks some. Here the sample spans around 37,000 clones, more than 70% being singletons. Sequenced: peripheral blood. Receptor source: a human donor in a cohort sampled during active COVID-19.

This chain joins TRBV2 and TRBJ2-5, with 9 bases fitting TRBD1. From germline, CDR1 is SNHLY and CDR2 FYNNEI. V was pared by 6 bases and J by 5 bases, with 4 bases of the junction left unmatched. CDR3 length: 13 residues. The DNA of the CDR3 is TGTGCCAGCAGCGGAGGACAGGGGGAGACCCAGTACTTC. It codes for CASSGGQGETQYF.

The chain is built from TRBV11-2 and TRBJ2-2; 13 bases are a match to TRBD2. The CDR3 is made up of 18 amino acids. The junction had 11 bases not matched to a gene; V was cut back by 5 bases and J by 5 bases. Per the germline V gene, CDR1 is SGHAT and CDR2 is FQNNGV. The chain's CDR3 is CASSHRTSGGSGTGELFF. CDR3 nucleotides: TGTGCCAGCAGCCACAGGACTAGCGGGGGCTCGGGGACCGGGGAGCTGTTTTTT.